This section outlines one T cell receptor (beta chain) sequence together with its context. Its antigen is unidentified. These data are taken from a study of cytomegalovirus exposure and HLA in healthy donors. The PCR made use of 60 Vbeta and 13 Jbeta primers. The data were produced by immunoSEQ multiplex PCR, yet TCRdb's version contains in-frame clones alone and is incomplete. This sample carries some 180,000 clones, approximately 79% of them seen once, and the ten largest clones take 4% to 4.5%. Study outcomes and limitations: In a later analysis, TCR beta V- and J-gene trimming showed a link to a missense DCLRE1C variant. Analyses of presence and absence presupposed an approximately uniform sequencing depth across donors. The study put 150 to 200 TCR beta chains on its list as cytomegalovirus-associated. Several of the most significant clusters appeared linked to common viral pathogens, based on a later analysis.

Germline values: CDR1 MNHEY, CDR2 SMNVEV (reference sequence). J lost 8 bases, V lost 5 bases, and 11 bases had no gene match. The CDR3 length is 15 residues. This chain uses TRBV27 with TRBJ1-4, with 7 nucleotides matching TRBD1. This receptor was obtained from a woman under 40 in good health and CMV-seropositive. What was sequenced was PBMCs. The CDR3 nucleotides read TGTGCCAGCAGTCCCAACCGGGACAGAACGGAAAAACTGTTTTTT. It translates to CASSPNRDRTEKLFF.